This paragraph reports one TCR beta chain. The antigen is unknown. The entry originates in a study of T cells in Graves' hyperthyroidism and ophthalmopathy. The study's findings and limits: Blood also showed most of the thyroid clonotypes that were expanded above 0.001.

Using RNA transcripts as the source, TCR beta CDR3 regions were amplified. In the first-round RT-PCR of the TCR CDR3, the HTBI primer set was used. TCRdb re-derived calls from the multiplex PCR reads in MiXCR, one entry per CDR3 protein. Of under 400,000 distinct CDR3 sequences in the sample, roughly 25% are singletons; the top ten hold about 73%. Graves' hyperthyroidism was deemed stable absent ophthalmopathy progression within 18 months. Diagnosing involved the use of clinical symptoms, serum thyroxine and TRAb, thyroid ultrasound and orbital computed tomography. Germline lookup yields CDR1 SGHNT and CDR2 YYREEE (reference sequence). The length of the CDR3 is 15 residues. Trimming cost V 5 bases and J 2 bases, with 13 bases left between them.

This sequence was found in a man over 45 with Graves' hyperthyroidism. The gene calls are TRBV5-4 and TRBJ2-2; D assignment may be TRBD1 or TRBD2 (5 bases each). The sequenced sample was blood. CDR3 nucleotides: TGTGCCAGCAGATTGATGGGGGTAAACACCGGGGAGCTGTTTTTT. This codes for CASRLMGVNTGELFF.